The 13 T cell receptor beta chains reported below all come from one sample, sequenced in a study of cytomegalovirus exposure and HLA in healthy donors. Amplification used 60 Vbeta primers and 13 Jbeta primers. Sequenced by immunoSEQ multiplex PCR; TCRdb stores in-frame clones only, minus some. Of about 62,000 clones in the sample, about 82% were seen once. The material sequenced was PBMCs. These receptors came from a woman between 25 and 40 years old in good health and CMV-seronegative.

V and J are TRBV14 and TRBJ2-1, with TRBD2 matching over 9 bases. J lost 13 bases, V lost 4 bases, and 8 bases had no gene match. This CDR3 region has 13 residues. Germline assignment: CDR1 SGHDN and CDR2 FVKESK. The CDR3 DNA reads as TGTGCCAGCAGCCTAGCGGGGGCCTTCTCCCAGTTCTTC. Translated: CASSLAGAFSQFF.

The rearrangement uses TRBV25-1 and TRBJ2-1, with 8 bases aligning to TRBD1. Germline V gives CDR1 MGHDK, CDR2 SYGVNS. Trimming cost V 4 bases and J 9 bases; bases outside gene matches: 17. The CDR3 loop spans 17 amino acids. This CDR3 is CASSARPEDRERGEQFF. The CDR3 DNA reads TGTGCCAGCAGTGCCCGCCCCGAGGACAGGGAGAGGGGTGAGCAGTTCTTC.

This CDR3 is CASSQVRTGNTEAFF. CDR3 in DNA: TGTGCCAGCAGCCAAGTACGGACAGGGAACACTGAAGCTTTCTTT. The chain is built from TRBV28 and TRBJ1-1; TRBD1 aligns across 7 bases. Trimming took 6 bases from V and 1 from J; bases not matched to a gene: 8. CDR1 and CDR2 from the germline V gene are MDHEN and SYDVKM. This CDR3 contains 15 residues.

The CDR3 nucleotides are TGCGCCAGCAGTCTTTCTGGACAGGGCGCGTCCACCGGGGAGCTGTTTTTT. Translating it yields CASSLSGQGASTGELFF. The chain combines TRBV10-1 with TRBJ2-2; TRBD1 matches at 8 bases. This CDR3 has 17 amino acids. Germline CDR1 and CDR2: WNHNN and SYGVQD (reference sequence). With V trimmed by 5 bases and J by 4 bases, 12 bases remained unmatched.

This clone was observed a single time. The chain has TRBV11-2 and TRBJ1-4, with TRBD1 matching over 8 bases. Unmatched junction bases numbered 2, after V lost 1 base and J lost 4 bases. From germline, CDR1 is SGHAT and CDR2 FQNNGV. There are 15 residues in the CDR3. CDR3 sequence (DNA): TGTGCCAGCAGCTTAGCAGACAGGGGTAATGAAAAACTGTTTTTT. Amino acids: CASSLADRGNEKLFF.

The V and J genes are TRBV5-5 and TRBJ1-4, with 9 bases that match TRBD1. Germline V gives CDR1 SGHKS, CDR2 YYEKEE (reference sequence). Trimming took 4 bases from V and 8 from J; bases not matched to a gene: 12. This CDR3 comprises 16 residues. The DNA for the CDR3 is TGTGCCAGCAGCCGAAGCAGGGACAGGGTCATAGAAAAACTGTTTTTT. Amino acids: CASSRSRDRVIEKLFF.

This chain connects TRBV19 to TRBJ1-6; perhaps TRBD1 as D (5 bases). The CDR3 totals 16 residues. The V gene lost 1 base and the J gene lost 1 base, with 8 bases spanning the gap. Germline V lookup: CDR1 LNHDA, CDR2 SQIVND (reference sequence). This CDR3 reads CASSIAGRSYNSPLHF. As DNA, the CDR3 is TGTGCCAGTAGTATAGCAGGGAGGTCCTATAATTCACCCCTCCACTTT.

V and J are TRBV28 and TRBJ2-7; perhaps TRBD2 as D (7 bases). This CDR3 comprises 14 residues. CDR1 and CDR2 from the germline V gene are MDHEN and SYDVKM. The V gene lost 6 bases and the J gene lost 6 bases, with 18 bases spanning the gap. CDR3 bases: TGTGCCAGCAGCCGCTCTAAGGGGGAGGGCGAGCAGTACTTC. Amino acids: CASSRSKGEGEQYF. The whole variable domain, filled in from reference TRBV28 and TRBJ2-7, reads DVKVTQSSRYLVKRTGEKVFLECVQDMDHENMFWYRQDPGLGLRLIYFSYDVKMKEKGDIPEGYSVSREKKERFSLILESASTNQTSMYLCASSRSKGEGEQYFGPGTRLTVT.

The V and J genes are TRBV20-1 and TRBJ1-5; no clear D. V shed 3 bases and J shed 5 bases, with 5 bases lying between them. The germline CDR1 and CDR2 sequences are DFQATT and SNEGSKA (reference sequence). This CDR3 has 11 residues. The CDR3, as DNA: TGCAGTGCTAGGGGCCATCAGCCCCAGCATTTT. Protein sequence: CSARGHQPQHF.

This chain uses TRBV7-9 with TRBJ1-1; D is perhaps TRBD1 (6 bases). Germline CDR1 is SEHNR and CDR2 is FQNEAQ (reference sequence). The CDR3 runs 13 residues. This chain's CDR3 is CSTMGHENTEAFF. Written as DNA, the CDR3 is TGTTCCACCATGGGACATGAGAACACTGAAGCTTTCTTT.

In regard to this clone: At the DNA level, this CDR3 is encoded by other sequences in the same sample as well. This rearrangement joins TRBV7-2 to TRBJ2-4; no definite D call. Looked up from germline, CDR1 is SGHTA and CDR2 is FQGNSA. V was pared by 1 base and J by 1 base, with 11 bases between. This CDR3 region has 16 residues. In DNA, the CDR3 is TGTGCCAGCAGCTTAGACACCAGGCTGGCCAAAAACATTCAGTACTTC. This codes for CASSLDTRLAKNIQYF. The full variable domain, in which reference TRBV7-2 and TRBJ2-4 provide the parts outside the CDR3, is GAGVSQSPSNKVTEKGKDVELRCDPISGHTALYWYRQSLGQGLEFLIYFQGNSAPDKSGLPSDRFSAERTGGSVSTLTIQRTQQEDSAVYLCASSLDTRLAKNIQYFGAGTRLSVL.

This clone is a singleton in its sample. This chain connects TRBV4-1 to TRBJ2-5; D uncertain. The tail of the sequence fits TRBJ2-7 better, so the J call may be wrong. CDR1 is MGHRA and CDR2 is YSYEKL in the germline V gene. CDR3 length: 14 residues. The CDR3 loop is CASSPTTGSYEQYF. For the CDR3, the DNA is TGCGCCAGCAGCCCTACGACTGGCTCCTACGAGCAGTACTTC.

This sequence joins TRBV6-5 and TRBJ1-2; 8 bases are shared with TRBD1. Per the germline V gene, CDR1 is MNHEY and CDR2 is SVGAGI. The V gene end was trimmed by 6 bases and the J gene end by 12 bases; junction bases not matched to a gene: 12. This CDR3 region has 13 residues. The CDR3 reads CASRKGQVGAHTF. The CDR3 DNA reads TGTGCCAGCAGAAAGGGACAGGTTGGGGCCCACACCTTC.